These T cell receptor beta chains were read from a single sample in a study of T-cell memory formation after mild COVID-19. Each CDR3 protein gets one entry after TCRdb re-called the 5' RACE reads with MiXCR. The sample carries more than 300,000 distinct CDR3 sequences, around 13% recorded once. Sample: PBMCs or a T cell subset sorted from them (not recorded which). The source of these receptors is a man aged 18 to 30 who had mild COVID-19 (a few samples of this study predate the infection). Cell type and time point are not known. Each CDR3 is given without its conserved first and last residue.

v_call: TRBV4-3
cdr3_aa: ASSQDLPSGVYEQY

v_call: TRBV7-2
cdr3_aa: ASDYRGGTDTQY

v_call: TRBV6-5
cdr3_aa: ASSLPRQGGNTEAF

v_call: TRBV5-1
cdr3_aa: ASTYGTVSYEQY

v_call: TRBV6-5
cdr3_aa: ASTITGASYNEQF

v_call: TRBV15
cdr3_aa: ATSPRGGETQY

v_call: TRBV7-2
cdr3_aa: ASSTYRTETLGYT

v_call: TRBV7-2
cdr3_aa: ASSLAPQGAYEQY

v_call: TRBV24-1
cdr3_aa: ATSVETGAGYNEQF

v_call: TRBV11-2
cdr3_aa: ASSSGTGKLNNEQF

v_call: TRBV7-2
cdr3_aa: ASSLGLAGWEQF

v_call: TRBV2
cdr3_aa: ASSGPDGNEKLF